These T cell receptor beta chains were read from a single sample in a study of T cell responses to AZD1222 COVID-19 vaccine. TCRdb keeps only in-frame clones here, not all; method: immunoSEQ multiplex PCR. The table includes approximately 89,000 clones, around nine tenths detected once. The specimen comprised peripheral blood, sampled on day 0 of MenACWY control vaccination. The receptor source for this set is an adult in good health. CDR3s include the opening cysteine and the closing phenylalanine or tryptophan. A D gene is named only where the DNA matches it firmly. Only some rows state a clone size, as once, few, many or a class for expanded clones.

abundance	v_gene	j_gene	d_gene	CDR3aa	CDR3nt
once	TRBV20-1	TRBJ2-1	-	CSVHSESEQFF	TGCAGTGTCCACTCAGAGAGTGAGCAGTTCTTC
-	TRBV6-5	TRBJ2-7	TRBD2	CASSSLAGGYEQYF	TGTGCCAGCAGTTCCCTAGCGGGAGGCTACGAGCAGTACTTC
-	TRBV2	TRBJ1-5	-	CASRAGGNQPQHF	TGTGCCAGCAGGGCCGGGGGTAATCAGCCCCAGCATTTT
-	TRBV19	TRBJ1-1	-	CASSMTNTEAFF	TGTGCCAGTAGTATGACAAACACTGAAGCTTTCTTT
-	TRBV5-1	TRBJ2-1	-	CASSLVPRGSYNEQFF	TGCGCCAGCAGCTTGGTTCCCAGGGGCAGCTACAATGAGCAGTTCTTC
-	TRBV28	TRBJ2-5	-	CASSSSQGGWSETQYF	TGTGCCAGCAGTTCATCACAGGGGGGGTGGTCAGAGACCCAGTACTTC
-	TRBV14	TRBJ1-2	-	CASSQDLRAPYGYTF	TGTGCCAGCAGCCAAGATCTACGGGCTCCGTATGGCTACACCTTC
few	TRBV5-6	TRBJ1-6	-	CASSLSGSYNSPLHF	TGTGCCAGCAGCTTGAGCGGTTCCTATAATTCACCCCTCCACTTT
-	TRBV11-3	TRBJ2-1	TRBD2	CASSLEVGLAVQSSYNEQFF	TGTGCCAGCAGCTTAGAAGTGGGACTAGCGGTTCAGAGCTCCTACAATGAGCAGTTCTTC
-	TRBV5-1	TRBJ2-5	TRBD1	CASSLDRGRGTQYF	TGCGCCAGCAGCTTAGACAGGGGGCGTGGGACCCAGTACTTC
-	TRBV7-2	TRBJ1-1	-	CASSSFTGNTEAFF	TGTGCCAGCAGCTCGTTTACAGGGAACACTGAAGCTTTCTTT
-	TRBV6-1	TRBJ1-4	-	CASSERGRPNEKLFF	TGTGCCAGCAGTGAAAGGGGCAGACCCAATGAAAAACTGTTTTTT
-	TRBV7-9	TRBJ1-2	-	CASSSGRPGYTF	TGTGCCAGCAGCTCCGGTCGGCCCGGCTACACCTTC
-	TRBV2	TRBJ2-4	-	CASSDPGLKNIQYF	TGTGCCAGCAGTGACCCCGGACTAAAAAACATTCAGTACTTC
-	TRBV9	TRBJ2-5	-	CASSVAMGQETQYF	TGTGCCAGCAGCGTAGCTATGGGTCAAGAGACCCAGTACTTC
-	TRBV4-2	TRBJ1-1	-	CASSQAGEITEAFF	TGTGCCAGCAGCCAAGCGGGGGAAATCACTGAAGCTTTCTTT
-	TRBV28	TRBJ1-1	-	CASLEGGTEAFF	TGTGCCAGCCTGGAGGGGGGCACTGAAGCTTTCTTT
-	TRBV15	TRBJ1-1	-	CATCRNPGAGTEAFF	TGTGCCACCTGCCGGAATCCGGGGGCCGGGACTGAAGCTTTCTTT
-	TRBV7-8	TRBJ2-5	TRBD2	CASSRSGREGETQYF	TGTGCCAGCAGCCGTAGCGGGAGGGAGGGGGAGACCCAGTACTTC
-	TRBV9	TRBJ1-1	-	CASGITPTEAFF	TGTGCCAGCGGGATAACCCCCACTGAAGCTTTCTTT
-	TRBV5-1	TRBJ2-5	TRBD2	CASSYLLAGGQETQYF	TGCGCCAGCAGCTACCTTTTAGCGGGAGGGCAAGAGACCCAGTACTTC
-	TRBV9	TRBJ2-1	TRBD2	CASSSASGSVNEQFF	TGTGCCAGCAGCTCAGCTAGCGGGAGTGTAAATGAGCAGTTCTTC
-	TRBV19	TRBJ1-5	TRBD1	CASSTFGQGNQPQHF	TGTGCCAGTAGTACTTTTGGACAGGGGAATCAGCCCCAGCATTTT
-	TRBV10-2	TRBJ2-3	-	CASLSGQGSSDTQYF	TGCGCCAGCCTTAGTGGGCAGGGTAGTTCAGATACGCAGTATTTT
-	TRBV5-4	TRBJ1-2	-	CASSLGASSNYGYTF	TGTGCCAGCAGCTTGGGGGCCTCCTCTAACTATGGCTACACCTTC
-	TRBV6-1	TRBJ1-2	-	CASSERRGLDYGYTF	TGTGCCAGCAGTGAACGTCGGGGGCTAGACTATGGCTACACCTTC
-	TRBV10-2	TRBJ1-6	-	CASRGDNSPLHF	TGCGCCTCCCGGGGTGATAATTCACCCCTCCACTTT
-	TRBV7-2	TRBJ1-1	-	CASSPSRGREAFF	TGTGCCAGCAGCCCCTCCCGGGGGCGAGAAGCTTTCTTT
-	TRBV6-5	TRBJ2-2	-	CASRLSGTITGELFF	TGTGCCAGCAGGCTGTCCGGGACCATCACCGGGGAGCTGTTTTTT
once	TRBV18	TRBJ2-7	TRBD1	CASSPRTGENEQYF	TGTGCCAGCTCACCTCGGACAGGGGAAAACGAGCAGTACTTC
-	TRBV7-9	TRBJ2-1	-	CASSFDGSSSYNEQFF	TGTGCCAGCAGCTTCGACGGGAGTAGCTCCTACAATGAGCAGTTCTTC
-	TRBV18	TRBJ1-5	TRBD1	CASSQGGSFNQPQHF	TGTGCCAGCTCGCAGGGGGGCAGCTTCAATCAGCCCCAGCATTTT
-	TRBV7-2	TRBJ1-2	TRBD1	CASSLTGAGYTF	TGTGCCAGCAGCTTAACAGGGGCCGGCTACACCTTC
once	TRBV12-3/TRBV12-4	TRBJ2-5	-	CASRTNQETQYF	TGTGCCAGCAGGACAAACCAAGAGACCCAGTACTTC
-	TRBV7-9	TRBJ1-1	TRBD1	CASGGGYTEAFF	TGTGCCAGCGGAGGGGGCTACACTGAAGCTTTCTTT
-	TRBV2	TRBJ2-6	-	CASKRSGGGPRLVANVLTF	TGTGCCAGCAAACGCTCTGGGGGGGGCCCTCGTCTAGTCGCCAACGTCCTGACTTTC
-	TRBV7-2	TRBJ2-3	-	CASSLGGAPLQYF	TGTGCCAGCAGCTTAGGGGGCGCCCCATTGCAGTATTTT
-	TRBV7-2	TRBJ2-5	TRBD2	CASSPGLAAYQETQYF	TGTGCCAGCAGCCCTGGACTAGCGGCGTACCAAGAGACCCAGTACTTC
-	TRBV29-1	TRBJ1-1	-	CSAGGGTEAFF	TGCAGCGCGGGGGGAGGGACTGAAGCTTTCTTT